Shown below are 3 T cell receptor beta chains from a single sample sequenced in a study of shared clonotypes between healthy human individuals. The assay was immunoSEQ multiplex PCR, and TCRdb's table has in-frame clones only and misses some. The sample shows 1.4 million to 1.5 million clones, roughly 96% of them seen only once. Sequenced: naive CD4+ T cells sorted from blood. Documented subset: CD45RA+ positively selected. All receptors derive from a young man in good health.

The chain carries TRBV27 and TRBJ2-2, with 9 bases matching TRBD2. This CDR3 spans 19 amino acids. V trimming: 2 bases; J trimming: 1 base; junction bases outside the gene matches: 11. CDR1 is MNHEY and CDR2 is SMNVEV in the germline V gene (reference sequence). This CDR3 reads CASSLAGLAGGRNTGELFF. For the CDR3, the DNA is TGTGCCAGCAGTTTAGCGGGTCTCGCGGGAGGGAGGAACACCGGGGAGCTGTTTTTT.

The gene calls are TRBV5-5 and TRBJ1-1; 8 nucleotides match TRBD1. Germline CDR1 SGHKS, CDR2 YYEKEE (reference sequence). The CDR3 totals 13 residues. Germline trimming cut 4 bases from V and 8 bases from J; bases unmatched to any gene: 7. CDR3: CASSLGGTGEAFF. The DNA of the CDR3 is TGTGCCAGCAGCCTCGGTGGGACAGGAGAAGCTTTCTTT.

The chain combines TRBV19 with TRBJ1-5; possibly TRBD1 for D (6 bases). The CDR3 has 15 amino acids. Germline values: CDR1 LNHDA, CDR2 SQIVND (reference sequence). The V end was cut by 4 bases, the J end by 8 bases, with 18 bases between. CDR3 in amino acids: CASSKGTRLIEPQHF. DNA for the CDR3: TGTGCCAGTAGTAAGGGGACACGGTTAATTGAGCCCCAGCATTTT. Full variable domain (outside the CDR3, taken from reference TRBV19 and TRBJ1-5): DGGITQSPKYLFRKEGQNVTLSCEQNLNHDAMYWYRQDPGQGLRLIYYSQIVNDFQKGDIAEGYSVSREKKESFPLTVTSAQKNPTAFYLCASSKGTRLIEPQHFGDGTRLSIL.